This T cell receptor beta chain appears in the sequencing data of a study of PD-1 blockade in classical Hodgkin lymphoma. Study-wide findings and caveats: Possibly reflecting disease activity or prior therapy, repertoire differences have causes that remain undefined.

About this clone: Its antigen is not identified.

The time point denotes: cycle 4 day 1 (C4D1), after 6 weeks of nivolumab. Exposure to brentuximab vedotin varied, and each patient had relapsed following autologous stem cell transplantation. Assay: immunoSEQ multiplex PCR; the TCRdb copy retains only in-frame clones and omits some. The data contain under 80,000 clones, 70% to 90% of them singletons. This CDR3 is built from 16 residues. Trimming removed 5 bases from V and 4 bases from J; junction bases left unmatched: 13. From germline, CDR1 is MNHNY and CDR2 SVGAGI (reference sequence). The chain joins TRBV6-6 to TRBJ2-7; 8 nucleotides match TRBD1. The sample in question was peripheral blood mononuclear cells (PBMCs), obtained before the fourth cycle of nivolumab. This sequence originates from a human donor with classical Hodgkin lymphoma. The CDR3 protein is CASSAADRQGKYEQYF. The CDR3 bases are TGTGCCAGCAGTGCCGCCGACCGACAGGGGAAATACGAGCAGTACTTC.